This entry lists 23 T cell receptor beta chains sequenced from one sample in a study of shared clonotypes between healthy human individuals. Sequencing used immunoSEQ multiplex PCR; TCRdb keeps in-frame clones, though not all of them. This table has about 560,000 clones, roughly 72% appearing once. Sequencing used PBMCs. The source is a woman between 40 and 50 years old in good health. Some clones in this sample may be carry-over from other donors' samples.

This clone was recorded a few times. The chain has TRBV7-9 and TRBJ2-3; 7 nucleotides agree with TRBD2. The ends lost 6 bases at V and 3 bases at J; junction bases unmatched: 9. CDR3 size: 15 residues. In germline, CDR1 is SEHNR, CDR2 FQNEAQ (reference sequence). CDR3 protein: CASSQDQRGTDTQYF. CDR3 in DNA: TGTGCCAGCAGTCAAGACCAGCGGGGTACAGATACGCAGTATTTT.

For the CDR3, the DNA is TGTGCCAGCAGCGTAGAGGGACAGGGGGCAGGTGGGGCCAACGTCCTGACTTTC. Amino acids: CASSVEGQGAGGANVLTF. This sequence joins TRBV9 and TRBJ2-6; TRBD1 aligns across 12 bases. CDR1 and CDR2 from the germline V gene are SGDLS and YYNGEE. The CDR3 runs to 18 residues. The V gene end was trimmed by 0 bases and the J gene end by 3 bases; junction bases not matched to a gene: 4.

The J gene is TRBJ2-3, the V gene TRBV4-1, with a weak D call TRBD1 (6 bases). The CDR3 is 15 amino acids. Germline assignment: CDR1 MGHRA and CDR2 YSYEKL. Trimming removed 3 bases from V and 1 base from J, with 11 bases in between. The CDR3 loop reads CASSHPQGRTDTQYF. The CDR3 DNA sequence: TGCGCCAGCAGCCACCCACAGGGCCGCACAGATACGCAGTATTTT.

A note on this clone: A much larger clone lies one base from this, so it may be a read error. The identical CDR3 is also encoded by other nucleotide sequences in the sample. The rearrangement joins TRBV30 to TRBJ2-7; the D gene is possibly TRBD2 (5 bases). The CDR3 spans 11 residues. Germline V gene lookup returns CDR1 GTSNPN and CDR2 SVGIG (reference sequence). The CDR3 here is CAWSEGYEQYF. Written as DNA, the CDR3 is TGTGCCTGGAGCGAGGGCTACGAGCAGTACTTT.

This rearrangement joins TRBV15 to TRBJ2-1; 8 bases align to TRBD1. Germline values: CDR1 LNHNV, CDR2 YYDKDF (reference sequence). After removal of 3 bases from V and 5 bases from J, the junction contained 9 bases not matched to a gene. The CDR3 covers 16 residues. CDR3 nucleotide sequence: TGTGCCACCAGCAGGGGGGACAGGATTGTCAACAATGAGCAGTTCTTC. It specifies CATSRGDRIVNNEQFF. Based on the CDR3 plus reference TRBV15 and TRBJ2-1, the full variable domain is DAMVIQNPRYQVTQFGKPVTLSCSQTLNHNVMYWYQQKSSQAPKLLFHYYDKDFNNEADTPDNFQSRRPNTSFCFLDIRSPGLGDTAMYLCATSRGDRIVNNEQFFGPGTRLTVL.

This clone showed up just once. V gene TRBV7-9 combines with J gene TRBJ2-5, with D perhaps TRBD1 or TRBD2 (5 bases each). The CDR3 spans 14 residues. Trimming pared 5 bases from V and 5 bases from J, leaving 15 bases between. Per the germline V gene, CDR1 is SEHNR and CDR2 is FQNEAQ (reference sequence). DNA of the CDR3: TGTGCCAGCAGCCCACCGGCCGAGGGGGAGACCCAGTACTTC. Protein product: CASSPPAEGETQYF.

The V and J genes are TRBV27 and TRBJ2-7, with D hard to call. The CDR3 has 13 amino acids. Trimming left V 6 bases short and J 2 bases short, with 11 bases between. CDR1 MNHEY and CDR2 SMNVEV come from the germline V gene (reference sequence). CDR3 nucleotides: TGTGCCAGCAGACCCCGGAGCGCCTACGAGCAGTACTTC. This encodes CASRPRSAYEQYF.

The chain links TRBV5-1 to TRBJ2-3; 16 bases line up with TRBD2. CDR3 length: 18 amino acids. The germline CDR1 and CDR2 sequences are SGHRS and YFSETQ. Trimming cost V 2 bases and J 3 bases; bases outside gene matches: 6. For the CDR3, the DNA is TGCGCCAGCAGCTTTGGGACTAGCGGGAGGGCAATAACAGATACGCAGTATTTT. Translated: CASSFGTSGRAITDTQYF.

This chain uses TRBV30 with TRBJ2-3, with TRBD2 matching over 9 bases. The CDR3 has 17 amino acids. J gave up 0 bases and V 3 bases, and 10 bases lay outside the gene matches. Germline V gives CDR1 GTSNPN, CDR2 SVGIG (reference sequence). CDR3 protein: CAWRDRRTSGSTDTQYF. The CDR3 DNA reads TGTGCCTGGAGGGACCGGCGTACTAGCGGGAGCACAGATACGCAGTATTTT.

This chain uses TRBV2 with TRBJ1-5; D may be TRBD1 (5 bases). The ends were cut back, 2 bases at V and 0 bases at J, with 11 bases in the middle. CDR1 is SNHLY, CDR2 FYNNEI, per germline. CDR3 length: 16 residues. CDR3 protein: CASSEWGLSSNQPQHF. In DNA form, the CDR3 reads TGTGCCAGCAGTGAATGGGGCCTTTCTAGCAATCAGCCCCAGCATTTT.

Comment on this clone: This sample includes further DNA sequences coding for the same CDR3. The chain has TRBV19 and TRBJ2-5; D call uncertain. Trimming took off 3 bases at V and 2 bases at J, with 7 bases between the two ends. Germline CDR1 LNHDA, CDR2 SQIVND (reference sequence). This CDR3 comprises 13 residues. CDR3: CASSIGRQETQYF. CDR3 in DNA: TGTGCCAGTAGTATCGGTCGTCAAGAGACCCAGTACTTC.

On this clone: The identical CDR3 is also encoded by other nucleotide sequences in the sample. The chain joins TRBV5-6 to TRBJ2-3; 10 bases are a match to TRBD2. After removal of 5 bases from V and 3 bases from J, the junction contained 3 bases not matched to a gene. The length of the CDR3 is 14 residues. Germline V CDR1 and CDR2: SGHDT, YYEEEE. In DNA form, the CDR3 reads TGTGCCAGCAGACTACTAGCGGGAACAGATACGCAGTATTTT. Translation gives CASRLLAGTDTQYF.

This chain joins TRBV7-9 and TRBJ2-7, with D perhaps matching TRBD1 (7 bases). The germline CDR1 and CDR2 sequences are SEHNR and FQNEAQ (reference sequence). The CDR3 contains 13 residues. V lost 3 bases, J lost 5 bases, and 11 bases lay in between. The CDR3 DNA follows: TGTGCCAGCAGCTTGCAGGGGGGAGACGAGCAGTACTTC. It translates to CASSLQGGDEQYF.

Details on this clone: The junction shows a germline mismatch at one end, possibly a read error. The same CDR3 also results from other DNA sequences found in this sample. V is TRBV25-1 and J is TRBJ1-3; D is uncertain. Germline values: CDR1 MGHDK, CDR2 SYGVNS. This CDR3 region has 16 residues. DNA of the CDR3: TGTGCCAGCAGTGGCCCAATGGGGTCGGCTGGAAACACCATATATTTC. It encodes CASSGPMGSAGNTIYF.

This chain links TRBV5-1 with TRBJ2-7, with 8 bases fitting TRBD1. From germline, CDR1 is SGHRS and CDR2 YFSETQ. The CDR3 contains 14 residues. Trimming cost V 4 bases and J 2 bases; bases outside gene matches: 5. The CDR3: CASSNPGQAYEQYF. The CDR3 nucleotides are TGCGCCAGCAGCAATCCGGGACAGGCCTACGAGCAGTACTTC.

The CDR3 sequence: CASSLDWTEAFF. The CDR3 bases are TGTGCCAGCAGCTTAGATTGGACTGAAGCTTTCTTT. The genes are TRBV7-9 and TRBJ1-1; D unresolved. The CDR3 spans 12 residues. Germline CDR1 reads SEHNR; CDR2 reads FQNEAQ (reference sequence). The V and J ends lost 1 base and 5 bases respectively, with 5 bases between them.

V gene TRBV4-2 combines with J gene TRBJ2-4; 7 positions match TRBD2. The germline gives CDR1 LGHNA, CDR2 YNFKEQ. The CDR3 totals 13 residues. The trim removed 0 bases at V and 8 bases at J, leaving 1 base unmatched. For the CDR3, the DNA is TGTGCCAGCAGCCAAGAGGGACTATACATTCAGTACTTC. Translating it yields CASSQEGLYIQYF.

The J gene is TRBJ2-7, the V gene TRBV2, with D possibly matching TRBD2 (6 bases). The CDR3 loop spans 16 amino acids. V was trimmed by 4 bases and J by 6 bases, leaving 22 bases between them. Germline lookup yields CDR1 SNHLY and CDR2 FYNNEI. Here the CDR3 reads CASSGPGTPGTSEQYF. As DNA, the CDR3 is TGTGCCAGCAGTGGCCCGGGGACTCCGGGGACCTCCGAGCAGTACTTC.

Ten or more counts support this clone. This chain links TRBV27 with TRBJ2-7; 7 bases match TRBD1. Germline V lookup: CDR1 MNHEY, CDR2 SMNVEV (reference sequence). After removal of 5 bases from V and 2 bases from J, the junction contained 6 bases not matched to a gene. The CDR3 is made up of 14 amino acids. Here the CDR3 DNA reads TGTGCCAGCAGTAACCGGGACAGTCCCTACGAGCAGTACTTC. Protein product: CASSNRDSPYEQYF.

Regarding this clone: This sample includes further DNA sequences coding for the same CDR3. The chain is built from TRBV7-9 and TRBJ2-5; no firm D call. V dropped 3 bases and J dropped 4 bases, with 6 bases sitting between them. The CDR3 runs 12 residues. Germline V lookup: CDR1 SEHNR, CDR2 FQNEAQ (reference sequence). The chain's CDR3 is CASSFGGETQYF. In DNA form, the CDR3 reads TGTGCCAGCAGCTTCGGTGGAGAGACCCAGTACTTC.

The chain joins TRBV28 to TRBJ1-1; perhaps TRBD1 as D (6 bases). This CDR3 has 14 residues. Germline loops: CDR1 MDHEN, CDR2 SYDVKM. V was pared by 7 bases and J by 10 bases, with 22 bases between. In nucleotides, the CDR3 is TGTGCCAGCACCCCAGAGGGGGTTTGGAGTGGAGCTTTCTTT. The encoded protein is CASTPEGVWSGAFF.

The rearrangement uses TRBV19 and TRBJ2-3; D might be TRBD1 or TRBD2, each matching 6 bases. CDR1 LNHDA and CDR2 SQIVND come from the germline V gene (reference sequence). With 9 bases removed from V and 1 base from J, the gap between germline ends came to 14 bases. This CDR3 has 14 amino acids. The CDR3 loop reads CARTGGHRTDTQYF. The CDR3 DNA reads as TGTGCCAGGACCGGGGGACATCGCACAGATACGCAGTATTTT.

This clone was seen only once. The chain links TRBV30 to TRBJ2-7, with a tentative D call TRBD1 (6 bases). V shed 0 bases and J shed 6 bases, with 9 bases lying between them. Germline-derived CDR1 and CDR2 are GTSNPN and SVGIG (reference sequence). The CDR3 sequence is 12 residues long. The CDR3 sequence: CAWSVGTSEQYF. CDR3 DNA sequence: TGTGCCTGGAGTGTAGGGACATCCGAGCAGTACTTC. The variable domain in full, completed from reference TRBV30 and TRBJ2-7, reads SQTIHQWPATLVQPVGSPLSLECTVEGTSNPNLYWYRQAAGRGLQLLFYSVGIGQISSEVPQNLSASRPQDRQFILSSKKLLLSDSGFYLCAWSVGTSEQYFGPGTRLTVT.